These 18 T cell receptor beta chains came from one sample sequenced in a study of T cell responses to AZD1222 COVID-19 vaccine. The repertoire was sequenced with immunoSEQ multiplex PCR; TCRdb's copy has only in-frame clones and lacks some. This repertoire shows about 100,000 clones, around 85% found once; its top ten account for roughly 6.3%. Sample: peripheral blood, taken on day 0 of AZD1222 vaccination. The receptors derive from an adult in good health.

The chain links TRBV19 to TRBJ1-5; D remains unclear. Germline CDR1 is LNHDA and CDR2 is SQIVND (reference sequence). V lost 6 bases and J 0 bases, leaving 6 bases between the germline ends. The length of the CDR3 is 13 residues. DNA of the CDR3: TGTGCCAGTAGACAGTTTAGCAATCAGCCCCAGCATTTT. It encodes CASRQFSNQPQHF. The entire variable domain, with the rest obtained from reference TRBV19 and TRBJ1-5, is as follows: DGGITQSPKYLFRKEGQNVTLSCEQNLNHDAMYWYRQDPGQGLRLIYYSQIVNDFQKGDIAEGYSVSREKKESFPLTVTSAQKNPTAFYLCASRQFSNQPQHFGDGTRLSIL.

The CDR3 is CASSLRDLTYEQYF. The CDR3 coding sequence is TGCGCCAGCAGCTTAAGAGATTTGACCTACGAGCAGTACTTC. This chain joins TRBV5-1 and TRBJ2-7; D not certain. Germline V gene lookup returns CDR1 SGHRS and CDR2 YFSETQ. V gave up 2 bases and J gave up 2 bases, with 11 bases separating them. This CDR3 region has 14 residues.

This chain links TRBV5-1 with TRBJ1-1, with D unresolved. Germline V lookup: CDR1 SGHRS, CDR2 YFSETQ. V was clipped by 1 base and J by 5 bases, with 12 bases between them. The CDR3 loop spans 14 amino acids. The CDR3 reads CASSLRTLGTEAFF. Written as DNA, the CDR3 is TGCGCCAGCAGCTTGCGGACGCTCGGAACTGAAGCTTTCTTT.

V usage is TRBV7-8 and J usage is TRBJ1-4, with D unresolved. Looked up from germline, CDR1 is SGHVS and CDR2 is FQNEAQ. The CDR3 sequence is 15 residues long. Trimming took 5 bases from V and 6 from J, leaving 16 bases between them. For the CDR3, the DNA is TGTGCCAGCAGCCGAGACGGGAGGTCGGATGAAAAACTGTTTTTT. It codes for CASSRDGRSDEKLFF.

The CDR3 region has the DNA TGTGCCAGCAGTTGGGCAACCGGCATGAACACTGAAGCTTTCTTT. It translates to CASSWATGMNTEAFF. This chain connects TRBV27 to TRBJ1-1; D remains unclear. With 4 bases removed from V and 0 bases from J, the gap between germline ends came to 12 bases. The CDR3 sequence is 15 residues long. CDR1 is MNHEY and CDR2 is SMNVEV in the germline V gene (reference sequence).

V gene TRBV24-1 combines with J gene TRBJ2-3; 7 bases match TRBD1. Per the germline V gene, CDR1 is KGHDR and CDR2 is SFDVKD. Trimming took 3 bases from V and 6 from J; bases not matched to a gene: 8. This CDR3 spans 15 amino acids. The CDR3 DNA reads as TGTGCCACCAGTGATGGGACAGTCCGCGGGGATACGCAGTATTTT. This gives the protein CATSDGTVRGDTQYF.

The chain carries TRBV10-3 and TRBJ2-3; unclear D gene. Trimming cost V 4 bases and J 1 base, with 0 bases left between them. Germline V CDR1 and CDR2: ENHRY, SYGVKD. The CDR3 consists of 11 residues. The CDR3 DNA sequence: TGTGCCATCAGTGGCACAGATACGCAGTATTTT. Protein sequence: CAISGTDTQYF.

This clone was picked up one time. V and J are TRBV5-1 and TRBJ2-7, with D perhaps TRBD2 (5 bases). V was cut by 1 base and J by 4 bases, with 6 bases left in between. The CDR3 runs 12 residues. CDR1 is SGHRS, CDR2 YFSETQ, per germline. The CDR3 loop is CASSLSGYEQYF. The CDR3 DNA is TGCGCCAGCAGCTTGTCGGGGTACGAGCAGTACTTC.

CDR3 region: CASSVGTDLMNTEAFF. DNA of the CDR3: TGTGCCAGCAGCGTTGGGACAGACCTAATGAACACTGAAGCTTTCTTT. The chain links TRBV9 to TRBJ1-1; 7 bases are a match to TRBD1. V lost 2 bases, J lost 0 bases, and 7 bases stayed unmatched. This CDR3 is built from 16 residues. Germline assignment: CDR1 SGDLS and CDR2 YYNGEE.

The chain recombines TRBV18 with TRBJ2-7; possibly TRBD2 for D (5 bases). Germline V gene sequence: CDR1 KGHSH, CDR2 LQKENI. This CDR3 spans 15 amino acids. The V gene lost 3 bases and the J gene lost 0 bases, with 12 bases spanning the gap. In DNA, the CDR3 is TGTGCCAGCTCACCGTCGGGGAAGAGCTCCTACGAGCAGTACTTC. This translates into CASSPSGKSSYEQYF.

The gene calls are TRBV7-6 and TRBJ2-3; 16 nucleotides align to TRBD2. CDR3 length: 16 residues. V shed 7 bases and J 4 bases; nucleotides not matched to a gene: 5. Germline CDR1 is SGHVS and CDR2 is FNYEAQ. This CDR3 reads CASTIGTSGRADTQYF. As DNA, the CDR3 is TGTGCCAGCACCATTGGGACTAGCGGGAGGGCAGATACGCAGTATTTT.

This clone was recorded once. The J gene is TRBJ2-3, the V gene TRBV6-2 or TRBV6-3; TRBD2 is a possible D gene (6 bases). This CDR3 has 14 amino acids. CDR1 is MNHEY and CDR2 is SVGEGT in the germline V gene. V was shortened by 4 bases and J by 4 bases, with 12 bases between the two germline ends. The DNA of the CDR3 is TGTGCCAGCAGTTTCGTGGGACTCCCAGATACGCAGTATTTT. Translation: CASSFVGLPDTQYF.

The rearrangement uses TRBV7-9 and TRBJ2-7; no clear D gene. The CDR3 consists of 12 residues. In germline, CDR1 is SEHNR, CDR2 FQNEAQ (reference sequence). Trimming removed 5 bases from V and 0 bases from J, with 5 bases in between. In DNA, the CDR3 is TGTGCCAGCAGCCCACCCTCCTACGAGCAGTACTTC. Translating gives CASSPPSYEQYF.

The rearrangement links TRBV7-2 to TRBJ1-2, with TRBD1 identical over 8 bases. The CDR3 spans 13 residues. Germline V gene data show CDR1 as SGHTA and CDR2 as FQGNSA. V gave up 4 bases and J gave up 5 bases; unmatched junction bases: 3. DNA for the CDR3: TGTGCCAGCAGCTCCGACAGGGGTTATGGCTACACCTTC. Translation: CASSSDRGYGYTF.

CDR3 in DNA: TGTGCCGGGGGGACTAGCGGGAAGGGTGAGCAGTACTTC. Encoded protein: CAGGTSGKGEQYF. The J gene is TRBJ2-7, the V gene TRBV5-4; 13 nucleotides line up with TRBD2. J was trimmed by 7 bases and V by 10 bases; bases with no gene match: 8. Germline values: CDR1 SGHNT, CDR2 YYREEE (reference sequence). The CDR3 runs 13 residues.

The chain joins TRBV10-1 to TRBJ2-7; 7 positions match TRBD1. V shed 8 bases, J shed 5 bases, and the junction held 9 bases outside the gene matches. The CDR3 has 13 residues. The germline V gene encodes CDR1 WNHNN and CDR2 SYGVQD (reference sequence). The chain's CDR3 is CASGDRVGDEQYF. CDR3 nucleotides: TGCGCCAGCGGAGACAGGGTGGGCGACGAGCAGTACTTC.

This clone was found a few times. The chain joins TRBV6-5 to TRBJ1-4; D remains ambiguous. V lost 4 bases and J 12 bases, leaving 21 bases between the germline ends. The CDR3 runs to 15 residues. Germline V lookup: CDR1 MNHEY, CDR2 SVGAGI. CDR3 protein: CASSSHLRGNEELFF. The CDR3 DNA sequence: TGTGCCAGCAGTTCCCATCTGAGAGGGAACGAAGAACTGTTTTTT.

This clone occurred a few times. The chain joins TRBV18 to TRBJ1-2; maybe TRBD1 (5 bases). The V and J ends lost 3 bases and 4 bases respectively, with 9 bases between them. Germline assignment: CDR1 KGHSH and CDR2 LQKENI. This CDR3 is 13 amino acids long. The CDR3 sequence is CASSPQGLYGYTF. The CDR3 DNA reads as TGTGCCAGCTCACCCCAGGGCCTCTATGGCTACACCTTC. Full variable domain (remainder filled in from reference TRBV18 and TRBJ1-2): NAGVMQNPRHLVRRRGQEARLRCSPMKGHSHVYWYRQLPEEGLKFMVYLQKENIIDESGMPKERFSAEFPKEGPSILRIQQVVRGDSAAYFCASSPQGLYGYTFGSGTRLTVV.